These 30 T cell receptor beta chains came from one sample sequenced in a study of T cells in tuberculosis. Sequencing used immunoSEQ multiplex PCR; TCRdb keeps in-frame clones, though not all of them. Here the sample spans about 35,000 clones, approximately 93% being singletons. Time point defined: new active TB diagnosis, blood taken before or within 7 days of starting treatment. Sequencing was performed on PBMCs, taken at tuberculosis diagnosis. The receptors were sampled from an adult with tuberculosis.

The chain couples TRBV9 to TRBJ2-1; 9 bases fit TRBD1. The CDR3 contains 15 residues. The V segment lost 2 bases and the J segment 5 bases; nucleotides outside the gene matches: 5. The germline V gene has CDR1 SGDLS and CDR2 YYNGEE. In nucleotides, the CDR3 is TGTGCCAGCAGCGTCGGGACAGGGACCAACAATGAGCAGTTCTTC. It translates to CASSVGTGTNNEQFF.

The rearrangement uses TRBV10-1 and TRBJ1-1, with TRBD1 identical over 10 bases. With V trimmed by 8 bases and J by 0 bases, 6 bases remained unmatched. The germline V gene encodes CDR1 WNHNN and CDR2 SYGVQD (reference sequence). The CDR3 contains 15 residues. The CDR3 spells CASSRDRGLNTEAFF. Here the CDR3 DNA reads TGCGCCAGCTCCCGGGACAGGGGTTTGAACACTGAAGCTTTCTTT.

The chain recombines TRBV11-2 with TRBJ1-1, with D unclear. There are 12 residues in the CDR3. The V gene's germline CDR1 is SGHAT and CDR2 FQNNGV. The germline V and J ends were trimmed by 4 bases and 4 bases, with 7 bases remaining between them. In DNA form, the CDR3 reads TGTGCCAGCAGCTCAAGAGTCACTGAAGCTTTCTTT. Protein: CASSSRVTEAFF.

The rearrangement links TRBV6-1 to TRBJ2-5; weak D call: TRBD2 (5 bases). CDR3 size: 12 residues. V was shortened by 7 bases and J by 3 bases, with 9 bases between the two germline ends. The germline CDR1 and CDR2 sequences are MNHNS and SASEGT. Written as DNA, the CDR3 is TGTGCCAGCAAACGGGATGAAGAGACCCAGTACTTC. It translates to CASKRDEETQYF.

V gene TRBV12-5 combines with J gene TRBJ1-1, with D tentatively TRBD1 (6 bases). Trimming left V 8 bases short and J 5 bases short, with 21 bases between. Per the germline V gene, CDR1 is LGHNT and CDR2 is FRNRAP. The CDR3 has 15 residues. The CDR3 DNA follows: TGTGCTAGTTGTGTAATCCCGGGACAAAAGACTGAAGCTTTCTTT. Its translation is CASCVIPGQKTEAFF.

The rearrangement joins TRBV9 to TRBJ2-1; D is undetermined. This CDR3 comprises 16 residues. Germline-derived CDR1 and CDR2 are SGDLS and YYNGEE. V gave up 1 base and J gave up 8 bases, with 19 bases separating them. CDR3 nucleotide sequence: TGTGCCAGCAGCGTAAGTTATTCCTGGCAGTACGATGAGCAGTTCTTC. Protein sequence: CASSVSYSWQYDEQFF.

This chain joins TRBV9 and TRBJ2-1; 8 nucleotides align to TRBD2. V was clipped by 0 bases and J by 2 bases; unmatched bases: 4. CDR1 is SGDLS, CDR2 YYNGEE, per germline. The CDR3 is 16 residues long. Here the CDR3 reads CASSVGPAGAYNEQFF. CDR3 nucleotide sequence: TGTGCCAGCAGCGTAGGCCCAGCGGGGGCCTACAATGAGCAGTTCTTC.

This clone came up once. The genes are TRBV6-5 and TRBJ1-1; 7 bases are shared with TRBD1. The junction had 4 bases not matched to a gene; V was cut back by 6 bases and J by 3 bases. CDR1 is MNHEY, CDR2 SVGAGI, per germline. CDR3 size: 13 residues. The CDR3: CASRRQGDTEAFF. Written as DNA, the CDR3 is TGTGCCAGCAGACGACAGGGAGACACTGAAGCTTTCTTT.

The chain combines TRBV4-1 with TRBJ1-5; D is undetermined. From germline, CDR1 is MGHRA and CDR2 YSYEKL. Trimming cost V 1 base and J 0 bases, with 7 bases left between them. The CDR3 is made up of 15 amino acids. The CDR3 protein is CASSQGRDSNQPQHF. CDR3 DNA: TGCGCCAGCAGCCAAGGACGGGATAGCAATCAGCCCCAGCATTTT.

CDR3 in amino acids: CASSPLAGGQETQYF. The CDR3 DNA is TGTGCCAGCAGCCCCTTAGCGGGAGGCCAAGAGACCCAGTACTTC. The rearrangement joins TRBV6-1 to TRBJ2-5; TRBD2 agrees at 10 bases. The CDR3 runs 15 residues. Per germline, CDR1 MNHNS and CDR2 SASEGT. The V segment lost 6 bases and the J segment 1 base; nucleotides outside the gene matches: 5.

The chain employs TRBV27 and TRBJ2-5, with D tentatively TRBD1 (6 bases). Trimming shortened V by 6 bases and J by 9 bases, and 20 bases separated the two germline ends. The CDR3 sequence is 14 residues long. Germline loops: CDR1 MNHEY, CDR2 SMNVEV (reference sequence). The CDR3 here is CASRAGTPLGAQYF. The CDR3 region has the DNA TGTGCCAGCAGGGCCGGGACACCTCTAGGGGCCCAGTACTTC.

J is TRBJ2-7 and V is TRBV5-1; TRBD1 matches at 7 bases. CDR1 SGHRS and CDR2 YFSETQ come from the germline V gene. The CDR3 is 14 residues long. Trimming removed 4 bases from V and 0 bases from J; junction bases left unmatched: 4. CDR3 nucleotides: TGCGCCAGCAGCCAGGGACAGAGCTCCTACGAGCAGTACTTC. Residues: CASSQGQSSYEQYF. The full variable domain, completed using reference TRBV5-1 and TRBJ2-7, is KAGVTQTPRYLIKTRGQQVTLSCSPISGHRSVSWYQQTPGQGLQFLFEYFSETQRNKGNFPGRFSGRQFSNSRSEMNVSTLELGDSALYLCASSQGQSSYEQYFGPGTRLTVT.

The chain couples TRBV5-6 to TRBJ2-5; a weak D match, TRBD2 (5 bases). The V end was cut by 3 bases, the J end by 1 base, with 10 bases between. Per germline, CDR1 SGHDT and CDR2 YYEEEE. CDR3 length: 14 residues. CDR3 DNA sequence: TGTGCCAGCAGCTCGGCAGGACTCCAAGAGACCCAGTACTTC. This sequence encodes CASSSAGLQETQYF.

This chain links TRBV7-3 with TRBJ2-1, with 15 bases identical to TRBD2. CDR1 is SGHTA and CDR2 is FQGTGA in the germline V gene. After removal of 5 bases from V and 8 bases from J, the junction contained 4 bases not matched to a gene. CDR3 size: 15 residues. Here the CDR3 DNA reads TGTGCCAGCAGCCGGACTAGCGGGAGGGCTGATGAGCAGTTCTTC. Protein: CASSRTSGRADEQFF.

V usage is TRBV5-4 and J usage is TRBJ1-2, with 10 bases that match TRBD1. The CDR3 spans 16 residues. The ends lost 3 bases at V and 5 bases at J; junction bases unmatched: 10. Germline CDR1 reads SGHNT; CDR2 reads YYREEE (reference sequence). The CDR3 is CASSSSRQGAQYGYTF. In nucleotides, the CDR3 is TGTGCCAGCAGCTCTTCCCGACAGGGGGCTCAATATGGCTACACCTTC.

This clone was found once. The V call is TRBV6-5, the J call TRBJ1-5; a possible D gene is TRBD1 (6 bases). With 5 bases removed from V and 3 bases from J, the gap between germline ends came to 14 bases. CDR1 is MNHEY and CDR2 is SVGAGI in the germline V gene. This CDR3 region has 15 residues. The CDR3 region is CASSLSGGSNQPQHF. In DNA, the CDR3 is TGTGCCAGCAGTCTCTCGGGGGGCTCCAATCAGCCCCAGCATTTT.

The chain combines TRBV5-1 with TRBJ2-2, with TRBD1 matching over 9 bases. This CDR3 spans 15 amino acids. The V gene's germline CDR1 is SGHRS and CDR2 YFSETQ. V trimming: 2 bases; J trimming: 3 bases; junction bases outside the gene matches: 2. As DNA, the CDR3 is TGCGCCAGCAGCTTTACAGGGGGCCACACCGGGGAGCTGTTTTTT. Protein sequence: CASSFTGGHTGELFF. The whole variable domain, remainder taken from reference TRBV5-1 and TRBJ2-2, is KAGVTQTPRYLIKTRGQQVTLSCSPISGHRSVSWYQQTPGQGLQFLFEYFSETQRNKGNFPGRFSGRQFSNSRSEMNVSTLELGDSALYLCASSFTGGHTGELFFGEGSRLTVL.

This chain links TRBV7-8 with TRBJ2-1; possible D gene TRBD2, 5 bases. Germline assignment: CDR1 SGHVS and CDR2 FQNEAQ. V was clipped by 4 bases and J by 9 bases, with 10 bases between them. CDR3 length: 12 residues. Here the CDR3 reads CASSYGEGEQFF. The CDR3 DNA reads TGTGCCAGCAGCTACGGTGAGGGTGAGCAGTTCTTC. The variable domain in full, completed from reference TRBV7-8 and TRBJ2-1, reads GAGVSQSPRYKVAKRGQDVALRCDPISGHVSLFWYQQALGQGPEFLTYFQNEAQLDKSGLPSDRFFAERPEGSVSTLKIQRTQQEDSAVYLCASSYGEGEQFFGPGTRLTVL.

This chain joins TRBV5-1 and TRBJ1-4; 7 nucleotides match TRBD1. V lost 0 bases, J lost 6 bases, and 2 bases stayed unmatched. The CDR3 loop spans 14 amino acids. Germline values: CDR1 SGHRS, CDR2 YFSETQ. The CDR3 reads CASSLGGTDEKLFF. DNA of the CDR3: TGCGCCAGCAGCTTGGGAGGGACAGATGAAAAACTGTTTTTT. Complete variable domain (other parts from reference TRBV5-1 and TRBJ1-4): KAGVTQTPRYLIKTRGQQVTLSCSPISGHRSVSWYQQTPGQGLQFLFEYFSETQRNKGNFPGRFSGRQFSNSRSEMNVSTLELGDSALYLCASSLGGTDEKLFFGSGTQLSVL.

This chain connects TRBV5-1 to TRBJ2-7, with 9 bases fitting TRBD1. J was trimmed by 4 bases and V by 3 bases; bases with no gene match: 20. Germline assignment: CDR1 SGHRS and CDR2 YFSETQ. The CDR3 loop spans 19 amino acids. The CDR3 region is CASSYTSRDRVAWKYEQYF. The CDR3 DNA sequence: TGCGCCAGCAGCTATACGTCCCGGGACAGGGTAGCGTGGAAGTACGAGCAGTACTTC.

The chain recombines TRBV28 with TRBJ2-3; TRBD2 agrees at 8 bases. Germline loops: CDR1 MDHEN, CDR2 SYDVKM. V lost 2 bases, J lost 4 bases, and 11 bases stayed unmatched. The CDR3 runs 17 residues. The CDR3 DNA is TGTGCCAGCAGTTTAGGCACTAGCGGTACCCACCCAGATACGCAGTATTTT. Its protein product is CASSLGTSGTHPDTQYF.

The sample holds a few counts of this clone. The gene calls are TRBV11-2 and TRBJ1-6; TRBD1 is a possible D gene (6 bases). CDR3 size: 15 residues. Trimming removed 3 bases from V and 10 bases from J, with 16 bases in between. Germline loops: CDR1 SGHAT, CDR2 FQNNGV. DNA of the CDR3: TGTGCCAGCAGCTTGATACAGGGTTTTGGCTCACCCCTCCACTTT. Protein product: CASSLIQGFGSPLHF.

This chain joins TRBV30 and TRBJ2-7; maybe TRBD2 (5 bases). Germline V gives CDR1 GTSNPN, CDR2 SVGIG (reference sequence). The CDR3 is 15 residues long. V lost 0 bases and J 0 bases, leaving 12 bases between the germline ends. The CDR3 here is CAWSVGAVPSYEQYF. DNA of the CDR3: TGTGCCTGGAGTGTAGGAGCGGTCCCCTCCTACGAGCAGTACTTC.

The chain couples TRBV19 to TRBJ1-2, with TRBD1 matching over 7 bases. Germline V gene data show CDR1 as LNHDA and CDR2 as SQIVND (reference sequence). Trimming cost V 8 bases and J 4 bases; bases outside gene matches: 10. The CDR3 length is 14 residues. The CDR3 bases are TGTGCCAGTGGTCGGGACAGCAACCCCTATGGCTACACCTTC. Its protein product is CASGRDSNPYGYTF.

The CDR3 spells CASSLDGDYGYTF. The CDR3 nucleotides read TGCGCCAGCAGCTTGGACGGGGACTATGGCTACACCTTC. The chain recombines TRBV5-1 with TRBJ1-2; D gene unclear. CDR3 length: 13 amino acids. Germline V lookup: CDR1 SGHRS, CDR2 YFSETQ. V was pared by 0 bases and J by 3 bases, with 6 bases between.

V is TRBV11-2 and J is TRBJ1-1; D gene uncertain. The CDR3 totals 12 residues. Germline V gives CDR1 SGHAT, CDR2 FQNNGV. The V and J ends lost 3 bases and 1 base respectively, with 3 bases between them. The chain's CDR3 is CASSFGNTEAFF. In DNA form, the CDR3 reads TGTGCCAGCAGCTTCGGGAACACTGAAGCTTTCTTT.

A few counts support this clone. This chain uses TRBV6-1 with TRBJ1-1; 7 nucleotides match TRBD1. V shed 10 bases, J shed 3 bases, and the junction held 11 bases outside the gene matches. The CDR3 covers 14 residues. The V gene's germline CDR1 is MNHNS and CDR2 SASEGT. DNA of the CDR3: TGTGCCACGCGGCCGGGACAGTCCCACACTGAAGCTTTCTTT. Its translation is CATRPGQSHTEAFF.

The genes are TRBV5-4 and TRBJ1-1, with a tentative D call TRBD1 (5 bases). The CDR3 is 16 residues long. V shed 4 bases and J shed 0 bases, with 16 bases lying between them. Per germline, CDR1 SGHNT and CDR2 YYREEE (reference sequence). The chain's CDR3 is CASSPGFGSMNTEAFF. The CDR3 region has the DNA TGTGCCAGCAGCCCAGGGTTTGGTTCCATGAACACTGAAGCTTTCTTT.

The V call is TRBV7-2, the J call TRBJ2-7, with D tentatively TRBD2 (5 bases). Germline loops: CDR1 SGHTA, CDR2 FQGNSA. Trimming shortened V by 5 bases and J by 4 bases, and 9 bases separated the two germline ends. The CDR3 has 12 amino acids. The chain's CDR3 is CASSRSGYEQYF. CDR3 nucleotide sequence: TGTGCCAGCAGCCGGTCGGGATACGAGCAGTACTTC.

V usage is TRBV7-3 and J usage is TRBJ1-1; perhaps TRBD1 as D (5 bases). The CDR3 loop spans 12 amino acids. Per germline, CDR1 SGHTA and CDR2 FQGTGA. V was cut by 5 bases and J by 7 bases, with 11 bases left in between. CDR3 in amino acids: CASSPGQGEAFF. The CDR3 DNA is TGTGCCAGCAGCCCAGGGCAGGGTGAAGCTTTCTTT. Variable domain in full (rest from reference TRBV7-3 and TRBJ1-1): GAGVSQTPSNKVTEKGKYVELRCDPISGHTALYWYRQSLGQGPEFLIYFQGTGAADDSGLPNDRFFAVRPEGSVSTLKIQRTERGDSAVYLCASSPGQGEAFFGQGTRLTVV.